Listed here are 10 T cell receptor beta chains from one sample, sequenced in a study of blood T cell repertoires in COVID-19. Measured with immunoSEQ multiplex PCR; TCRdb has only the in-frame clones, and not every one. This table holds 130,000 to 150,000 clones, around 86% found once. The sequenced material came from peripheral blood. Receptor source: a human donor in a cohort sampled during active COVID-19.

The chain employs TRBV3-1 (or the pseudogene TRBV3-2) and TRBJ2-7; 9 positions match TRBD2. Germline CDR1 reads LGHDT; CDR2 reads YNNKEL (reference sequence). The V and J ends lost 6 bases and 4 bases, in that order; junction bases with no gene match: 7. This CDR3 region has 14 residues. The CDR3: CASRPGSGRYEQYF. The CDR3 DNA follows: TGTGCCAGCAGACCTGGGAGCGGGAGGTACGAGCAGTACTTC.

This clone has a single count. The CDR3 DNA sequence: TGTGCCAGCAGTTTACTCGGGACAGTTTCTCGTAGAAATTCACCCCTCCACTTT. Its translation: CASSLLGTVSRRNSPLHF. The rearrangement joins TRBV28 to TRBJ1-6, with TRBD1 matching over 7 bases. The CDR3 extends over 18 amino acids. The V segment lost 2 bases and the J segment 7 bases; nucleotides outside the gene matches: 14. The germline V gene encodes CDR1 MDHEN and CDR2 SYDVKM.

V is TRBV19 and J is TRBJ2-1; D perhaps matches TRBD1 (6 bases). Germline V gene lookup returns CDR1 LNHDA and CDR2 SQIVND (reference sequence). The V end was cut by 3 bases, the J end by 3 bases, with 9 bases between. This CDR3 spans 14 amino acids. The CDR3 coding sequence is TGTGCCAGTAGTATCAGACAGGACTACAATGAGCAGTTCTTC. This translates into CASSIRQDYNEQFF.

The rearrangement uses TRBV28 and TRBJ2-7; D perhaps matches TRBD1 (6 bases). The CDR3 is 15 amino acids. The germline V gene has CDR1 MDHEN and CDR2 SYDVKM. Trimming cost V 7 bases and J 4 bases, with 20 bases left between them. CDR3 DNA: TGTGCCAGCAACCAAGCTGACAGGATAGTTTACGAGCAGTACTTC. Encoded protein: CASNQADRIVYEQYF. Based on the CDR3 plus reference TRBV28 and TRBJ2-7, the full variable domain is DVKVTQSSRYLVKRTGEKVFLECVQDMDHENMFWYRQDPGLGLRLIYFSYDVKMKEKGDIPEGYSVSREKKERFSLILESASTNQTSMYLCASNQADRIVYEQYFGPGTRLTVT.

This clone is a singleton in its sample. The chain joins TRBV4-3 to TRBJ2-7; D gene unclear. V lost 1 base and J lost 0, with 7 bases in between. The CDR3 totals 14 residues. CDR1 LGHNA and CDR2 YSLEER come from the germline V gene. The CDR3 region has the DNA TGCGCCAGCAGCCAAGGAACAGTCTCCTACGAGCAGTACTTC. Residues: CASSQGTVSYEQYF.

The chain is built from TRBV27 and TRBJ2-7; TRBD1 aligns across 7 bases. J gave up 4 bases and V 6 bases, and 6 bases lay outside the gene matches. CDR1 MNHEY and CDR2 SMNVEV come from the germline V gene (reference sequence). The CDR3 has 13 amino acids. The CDR3 reads CASSYDRAYEQYF. DNA for the CDR3: TGTGCCAGCAGCTACGACAGGGCGTACGAGCAGTACTTC.

The rearrangement joins TRBV9 to TRBJ1-1, with D uncertain. The CDR3 spans 15 residues. The V gene's germline CDR1 is SGDLS and CDR2 YYNGEE. The V gene lost 5 bases and the J gene lost 6 bases, with 20 bases spanning the gap. Here the CDR3 DNA reads TGTGCCAGCAGTCTCGGGAACCTGGGCGGGTCTGAAGCTTTCTTT. It specifies CASSLGNLGGSEAFF.

V is TRBV6-6 and J is TRBJ1-5, with 9 bases matching TRBD1. Germline CDR1 and CDR2: MNHNY and SVGAGI (reference sequence). With V trimmed by 5 bases and J by 0 bases, 8 bases remained unmatched. This CDR3 region has 17 residues. The CDR3 sequence is CASSLTGGGNSNQPQHF. CDR3 in DNA: TGTGCCAGCAGTCTGACAGGGGGGGGTAATAGCAATCAGCCCCAGCATTTT.

The V gene is TRBV24-1, the J gene TRBJ2-7, with 11 bases that match TRBD2. Per germline, CDR1 KGHDR and CDR2 SFDVKD. The CDR3 consists of 13 residues. V was pared by 12 bases and J by 1 base, with 4 bases of the junction left unmatched. CDR3 residues: CAAGTSGSYEQYF. In nucleotides, the CDR3 is TGTGCCGCTGGGACTAGCGGATCCTACGAGCAGTACTTC.

V usage is TRBV9 and J usage is TRBJ2-1; 12 bases agree with TRBD2. The V and J ends lost 3 bases and 5 bases, in that order; junction bases with no gene match: 3. CDR1 is SGDLS, CDR2 YYNGEE, per germline. CDR3 length equals 15 residues. The CDR3 nucleotides are TGTGCCAGCAGCGCCCCTAGCGGGAGGGACAATGAGCAGTTCTTC. Its translation is CASSAPSGRDNEQFF.